The entry below describes one T cell receptor beta chain. Its cognate antigen is unknown. The record originates from a study of T cells in Graves' hyperthyroidism and ophthalmopathy. General study points: Ophthalmopathy stood apart from stable hyperthyroidism in a 13 V-J model.

There were TCR beta CDR3 regions amplified from RNA transcripts. HTBI primers were used for first-round RT-PCR of the TCR CDR3. TCRdb reprocessed the multiplex PCR reads via MiXCR and lists one record per CDR3 protein. The table shows a few hundred thousand distinct CDR3 sequences, with roughly 20% occurring only once. Lactation, pregnancy, other autoimmune disease or uncontrolled infection led to exclusion of patients. Diagnoses were established using clinical symptoms, serum thyroxine and TRAb, thyroid ultrasound and orbital computed tomography. There are 12 residues in the CDR3. Germline values: CDR1 MDHEN, CDR2 SYDVKM. Trimming took 8 bases from V and 2 from J, leaving 9 bases between them.

The chain uses TRBV28 and TRBJ1-1; D ambiguous. This TCR was sampled from a man between 18 and 35 years old with Graves' hyperthyroidism. The source material was blood. CDR3 DNA sequence: TGTGCCAGCTTAACAGCAAACACTGAAGCTTTCTTT. Translating gives CASLTANTEAFF.